Listed below are T cell receptor beta chains from one sample, sequenced in a study of T cells in Graves' hyperthyroidism and ophthalmopathy. TCRdb re-derived calls from the multiplex PCR reads in MiXCR, one entry per CDR3 protein. The sample has fewer than 500,000 distinct CDR3 sequences; roughly 15% are singletons. Sequencing input: blood. The receptors derive from a young man with Graves' ophthalmopathy. Both conserved end residues are trimmed from each CDR3. Fields, in order: V gene, J gene, CDR3 protein.

V: TRBV6-2/TRBV6-3
J: TRBJ2-1
CDR3: ASGDLNDRNEQF

V: TRBV11-3
J: TRBJ2-7
CDR3: ASSPYSGTYEQY

V: TRBV20-1
J: TRBJ2-4
CDR3: SASDRGLRVTKNIQY

V: TRBV18
J: TRBJ2-3
CDR3: ASSPTRYTDTQY

V: TRBV12-3/TRBV12-4
J: TRBJ2-4
CDR3: ASSQKNIQY

V: TRBV30
J: TRBJ1-6
CDR3: AWSVRWAGSYNSPLH

V: TRBV10-2
J: TRBJ1-4
CDR3: ASSDTGTTNEKLF

V: TRBV7-2
J: TRBJ2-2
CDR3: ASSLAPSGGRAGELF

V: TRBV10-3
J: TRBJ1-2
CDR3: AISEWRGEEYGYT

V: TRBV3-1
J: TRBJ1-1
CDR3: ASSQGPGLNTEAF

V: TRBV7-2
J: TRBJ2-5
CDR3: ASSLDGGSGETQY

V: TRBV5-1
J: TRBJ2-1
CDR3: ASSLGGGGPNEQF

V: TRBV27
J: TRBJ2-3
CDR3: ASSFQPPDTQY